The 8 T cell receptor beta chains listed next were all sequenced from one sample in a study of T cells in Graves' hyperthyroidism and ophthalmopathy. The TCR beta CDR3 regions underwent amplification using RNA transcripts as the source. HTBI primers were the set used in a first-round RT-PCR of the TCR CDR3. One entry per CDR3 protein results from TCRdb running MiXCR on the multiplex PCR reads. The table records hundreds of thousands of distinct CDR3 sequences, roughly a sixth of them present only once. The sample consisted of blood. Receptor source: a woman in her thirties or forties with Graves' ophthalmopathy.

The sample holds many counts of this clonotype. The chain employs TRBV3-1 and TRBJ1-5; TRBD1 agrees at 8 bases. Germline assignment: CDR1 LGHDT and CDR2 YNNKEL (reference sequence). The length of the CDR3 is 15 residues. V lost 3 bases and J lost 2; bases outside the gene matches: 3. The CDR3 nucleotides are TGTGCCAGCAGCCAGACGACAGGGGGCAATCAGCCCCAGCATTTT. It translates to CASSQTTGGNQPQHF.

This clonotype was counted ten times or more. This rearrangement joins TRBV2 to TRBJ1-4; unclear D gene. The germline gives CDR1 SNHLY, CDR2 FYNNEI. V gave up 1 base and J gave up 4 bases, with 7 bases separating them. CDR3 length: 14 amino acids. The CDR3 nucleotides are TGTGCCAGCAGTGAAGGCAGGCTTAATGAAAAACTGTTTTTT. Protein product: CASSEGRLNEKLFF. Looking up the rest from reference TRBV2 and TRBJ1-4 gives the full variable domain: EPEVTQTPSHQVTQMGQEVILRCVPISNHLYFYWYRQILGQKVEFLVSFYNNEISEKSEIFDDQFSVERPDGSNFTLKIRSTKLEDSAMYFCASSEGRLNEKLFFGSGTQLSVL.

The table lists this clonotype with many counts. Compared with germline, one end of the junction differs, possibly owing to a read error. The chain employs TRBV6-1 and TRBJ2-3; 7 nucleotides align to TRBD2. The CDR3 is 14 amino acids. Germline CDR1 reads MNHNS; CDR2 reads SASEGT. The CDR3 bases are TGTGCCAGCAGGGAAGCGGGGAGCACAGATACGCAGTATTTT. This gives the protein CASREAGSTDTQYF.

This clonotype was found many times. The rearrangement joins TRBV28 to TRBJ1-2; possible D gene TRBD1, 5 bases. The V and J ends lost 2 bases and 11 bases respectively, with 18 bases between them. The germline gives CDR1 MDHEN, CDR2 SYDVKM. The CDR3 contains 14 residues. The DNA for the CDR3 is TGTGCCAGCAGTTTACCCCCCTCTTCAGGGAGATACACCTTC. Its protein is CASSLPPSSGRYTF.

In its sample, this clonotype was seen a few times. The CDR3 sequence is CASSQDVVPTDTQYF. CDR3 DNA: TGCGCCAGCAGCCAAGACGTCGTGCCGACAGATACGCAGTATTTT. The chain carries TRBV4-1 and TRBJ2-3, with no clear D. The length of the CDR3 is 15 residues. V lost 0 bases and J 3 bases, leaving 10 bases between the germline ends. Germline CDR1 is MGHRA and CDR2 is YSYEKL.

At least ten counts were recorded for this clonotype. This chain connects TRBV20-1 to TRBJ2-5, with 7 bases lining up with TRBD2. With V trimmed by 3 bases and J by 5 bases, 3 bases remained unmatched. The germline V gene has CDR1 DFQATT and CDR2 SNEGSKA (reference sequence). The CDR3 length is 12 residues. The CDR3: CSASGGSETQYF. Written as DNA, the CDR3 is TGCAGTGCTAGCGGGGGGAGCGAGACCCAGTACTTC.

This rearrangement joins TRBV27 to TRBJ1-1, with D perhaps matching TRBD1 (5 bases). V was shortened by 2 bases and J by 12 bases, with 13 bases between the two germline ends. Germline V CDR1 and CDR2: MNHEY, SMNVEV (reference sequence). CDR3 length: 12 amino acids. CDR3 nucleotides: TGTGCCAGCAGTTTAATGCAGGGTCGTCCTTTCTTT. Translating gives CASSLMQGRPFF.

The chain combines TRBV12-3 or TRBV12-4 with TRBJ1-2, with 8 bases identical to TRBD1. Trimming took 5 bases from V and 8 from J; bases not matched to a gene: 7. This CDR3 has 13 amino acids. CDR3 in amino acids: CASSPRTGWGYTF. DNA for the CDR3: TGTGCCAGCAGTCCCCGGACAGGGTGGGGCTACACCTTC.